These T cell receptor beta chains were read from a single sample in a study of blood T cell repertoires in COVID-19. Measured with immunoSEQ multiplex PCR; TCRdb has only the in-frame clones, and not every one. The sample contains about 170,000 clones, roughly 80% of which appear only once. Source material: peripheral blood. These receptors were taken from an elderly woman with acute or convalescent COVID-19. Both conserved end residues are part of each CDR3. The order of the fields is J gene, D gene, clone size, V gene, CDR3 protein, CDR3 DNA. The D gene is left open where the match is weak. For some rows the clone size is stated as once, few or many, or as a class when expanded; others skip it.

>TRBJ1-1|TRBD1|once|TRBV11-2
CASSFSAVRGQGGKAFF
TGTGCCAGCAGCTTTTCTGCCGTACGGGGACAGGGAGGAAAAGCTTTCTTT
>TRBJ1-1|-|-|TRBV7-2
CASSSGLGRRNTEAFF
TGTGCCAGCAGCTCCGGCCTGGGCAGGCGGAACACTGAAGCTTTCTTT
>TRBJ1-5|TRBD1|-|TRBV7-2
CASSAGQSHGQPQHF
TGTGCCAGCAGCGCGGGACAGAGCCACGGTCAGCCCCAGCATTTT
>TRBJ1-3|TRBD1|-|TRBV19
CASTLGQNSGNTIYF
TGTGCCAGTACCTTGGGACAGAACTCTGGAAACACCATATATTTT
>TRBJ1-1|-|-|TRBV12-3/TRBV12-4
CASSLGFEAFF
TGTGCCAGCAGTTTGGGCTTTGAAGCTTTCTTT
>TRBJ2-1|-|-|TRBV5-4
CASRLRVLDNEQFF
TGTGCCAGCAGACTTCGCGTCTTAGACAATGAGCAGTTCTTC
>TRBJ1-1|TRBD1|-|TRBV2
CASSPEQGLGTEAFF
TGTGCCAGCAGCCCCGAACAGGGGTTGGGCACTGAAGCTTTCTTT
>TRBJ2-7|-|-|TRBV6-5
CASSYGAGVGYEQYF
TGTGCCAGCAGTTACGGGGCAGGGGTGGGCTACGAGCAGTACTTC
>TRBJ2-2|TRBD1|-|TRBV7-3
CASSLLTGGELFF
TGTGCCAGCAGCCTGCTGACAGGGGGGGAGCTGTTTTTT
>TRBJ2-7|-|-|TRBV29-1
CSVEVGGRFGEQYF
TGCAGCGTTGAAGTAGGGGGAAGGTTTGGCGAGCAGTACTTC
>TRBJ2-2|TRBD1|-|TRBV6-1
CASRGTGRTGELFF
TGTGCCAGCAGGGGGACAGGGAGGACCGGGGAGCTGTTTTTT
>TRBJ2-7|-|-|TRBV1
CTSSQGPYEQYF
TGCACCAGCAGCCAAGGGCCCTACGAGCAGTACTTC
>TRBJ1-1|TRBD1|-|TRBV7-2
CASSHDRGGTEAFF
TGTGCCAGCAGCCACGACAGGGGAGGCACTGAAGCTTTCTTT
>TRBJ2-1|TRBD2|-|TRBV9
CASSLGLANNEQFF
TGTGCCAGCAGCCTGGGACTAGCCAACAATGAGCAGTTCTTC
>TRBJ1-2|-|-|TRBV7-8
CASSPPRRGYDYGYTF
TGTGCCAGCAGCCCCCCCCGCAGAGGGTACGACTATGGCTACACCTTC
>TRBJ2-2|TRBD1|-|TRBV5-1
CASRAPQQGRTGELFF
TGCGCCAGCAGGGCCCCCCAACAGGGGCGCACCGGGGAGCTGTTTTTT
>TRBJ2-7|-|-|TRBV30
CAWAQGYEQYF
TGTGCCTGGGCCCAGGGCTACGAGCAGTACTTC
>TRBJ1-1|TRBD1|-|TRBV7-2
CASSHRDRGILNTEAFF
TGTGCCAGCAGCCACCGGGACAGGGGGATTTTGAACACTGAAGCTTTCTTT
>TRBJ2-5|-|-|TRBV10-1
CASSRDSQETQYF
TGCGCCAGCAGCCGGGACTCACAAGAGACCCAGTACTTC
>TRBJ2-1|TRBD2|few|TRBV29-1
CSVLTSSNEQFF
TGCAGCGTGCTGACTAGCAGCAATGAGCAGTTCTTC
>TRBJ2-7|TRBD1|-|TRBV6-2/TRBV6-3
CASSYTTGTAAYFSYEQYF
TGTGCCAGCAGTTACACCACCGGGACAGCTGCTTACTTCTCCTACGAGCAGTACTTC
>TRBJ2-3|TRBD2|-|TRBV3-1/TRBV3-2
CASSQYGTSGGTDTQYF
TGTGCCAGCAGCCAATATGGGACTAGCGGGGGAACAGATACGCAGTATTTT
>TRBJ1-1|-|-|TRBV29-1
CSGQPPVSTEAFF
TGCAGCGGACAGCCCCCGGTGAGCACTGAAGCTTTCTTT
>TRBJ2-1|TRBD2|-|TRBV10-3
CAISGAGTRSYEQFF
TGTGCCATCAGTGGTGCAGGGACTAGATCGTATGAGCAGTTCTTC
>TRBJ2-1|TRBD2|-|TRBV10-3
CAISEPSGRANEQFF
TGTGCCATCAGTGAGCCTAGCGGGAGGGCCAATGAGCAGTTCTTC
>TRBJ2-1|TRBD1|-|TRBV19
CASSIRGQGGFNEQFF
TGTGCCAGTAGTATACGGGGACAGGGGGGGTTCAATGAGCAGTTCTTC
>TRBJ2-1|TRBD2|-|TRBV7-9
CASSSGLAVNGEQFF
TGTGCCAGCAGCTCAGGACTAGCGGTCAATGGGGAGCAGTTCTTC
>TRBJ1-1|-|many|TRBV19
CASSPGIGSGAEAFF
TGTGCCAGTAGTCCGGGGATTGGGTCAGGGGCTGAAGCTTTCTTT
>TRBJ1-4|TRBD1|-|TRBV4-1
CASSPRTGGYGNEKLFF
TGCGCCAGCAGCCCCCGGACAGGGGGCTACGGTAATGAAAAACTGTTTTTT
>TRBJ1-4|TRBD1|-|TRBV2
CASTPNGQGREKLFF
TGTGCCAGCACCCCGAACGGACAGGGAAGGGAAAAACTGTTTTTT
>TRBJ2-2|TRBD1|-|TRBV7-3
CASSTHRGRTGELFF
TGTGCCAGCAGCACACACAGGGGGCGGACCGGGGAGCTGTTTTTT
>TRBJ2-7|TRBD1|-|TRBV23-1
CASSQSRDRRRAYEQYF
TGCGCCAGCAGTCAATCCCGGGACAGGCGTAGGGCCTACGAGCAGTACTTC
>TRBJ1-1|TRBD1|many|TRBV3-1/TRBV3-2
CASSLSGGRAFF
TGTGCCAGCAGCCTATCAGGGGGTCGCGCTTTCTTT
>TRBJ2-7|-|-|TRBV7-2
CASSIRTGTLTYEQYF
TGTGCCAGCAGCATAAGAACCGGGACACTTACCTACGAGCAGTACTTC
>TRBJ2-7|-|-|TRBV10-2
CASSDPAGSEQYF
TGCGCCAGCAGTGACCCGGCGGGCAGCGAGCAGTACTTC
>TRBJ2-7|TRBD1|few|TRBV5-6
CASSWTGREQYF
TGTGCCAGCAGCTGGACAGGCCGCGAGCAGTACTTC
>TRBJ2-2|-|-|TRBV5-4
CASSGGATRDTGELFF
TGTGCCAGCAGCGGCGGGGCGACTCGGGACACCGGGGAGCTGTTTTTT
>TRBJ1-6|-|-|TRBV4-2
CASSQFTGQSSYNSPLHF
TGTGCCAGCAGCCAATTCACAGGCCAGAGCTCCTATAATTCACCCCTCCACTTT
>TRBJ2-7|TRBD1|-|TRBV18
CASSLNPGTGITGEQYF
TGTGCCAGCTCACTAAACCCGGGGACAGGGATAACCGGCGAGCAGTACTTC
>TRBJ1-2|-|once|TRBV19
CASRLDTSNYGYTF
TGTGCCAGTAGATTGGACACCTCTAACTATGGCTACACCTTC
>TRBJ1-2|TRBD1|-|TRBV5-4
CASSSTGDHGYTF
TGTGCCAGCAGCTCCACAGGGGATCACGGCTACACCTTC
>TRBJ2-5|-|-|TRBV15
CATSIRRWAGARQETQYF
TGTGCCACCAGCATAAGACGCTGGGCGGGGGCGCGCCAAGAGACCCAGTACTTC
>TRBJ1-5|-|-|TRBV7-2
CASSLSRDQPQHF
TGTGCCAGCAGCTTAAGTAGAGATCAGCCCCAGCATTTT
>TRBJ2-7|-|-|TRBV6-2/TRBV6-3
CASSYSGTYEQYF
TGTGCCAGCAGTTATTCAGGGACCTACGAGCAGTACTTC